This record looks at one T cell receptor beta chain sequence and its context. The antigen remains undetermined. The data are from a study of T cell responses to AZD1222 COVID-19 vaccine. General study findings and limits: Spike-specific TCR breadth rose after two AZD1222 doses, and depth rose as well.

Measured with immunoSEQ multiplex PCR; TCRdb has only the in-frame clones, and not every one. The table has approximately 150,000 clones, approximately 94% seen once. This CDR3 is built from 14 residues. Germline-derived CDR1 and CDR2 are MGHRA and YSYEKL. V shed 6 bases and J 5 bases; nucleotides not matched to a gene: 7. Sequences were derived from peripheral blood, sampled 28 days after the second AZD1222 dose. The chain links TRBV4-1 to TRBJ2-3; 8 nucleotides match TRBD2. The source is an adult who received the AZD1222 COVID-19 vaccine. CDR3 loop: CASRASGSKDTQYF. For the CDR3, the DNA is TGCGCCAGCAGGGCGAGCGGGAGTAAAGATACGCAGTATTTT.